A single sample gave rise to the 21 T cell receptor beta chains below, sequenced in a study of early T cells in non-severe SARS-CoV-2 infection (dated by TCRdb to 2020 to 2022). Library creation used 5' RACE. The sequencing machine was a NextSeq 500. TCRdb handled the public reads itself, with Q25 trimming in fastp and clone calling in MiXCR, and kept productive beta chains. Every CDR3 protein is listed once, alongside the most common genes and DNA of its rows. The sample contains roughly 61,000 distinct CDR3 sequences, approximately 13% of them found a single time. In total, the top ten clones hold around a tenth of the sample. The sequenced sample was whole blood, obtained at baseline. These receptors were collected from an adult who was a healthcare worker with PCR-confirmed SARS-CoV-2 infection or an uninfected control (not recorded which).

The J gene is TRBJ2-2, the V gene TRBV11-3, with 7 bases fitting TRBD1. The trim removed 1 base at V and 11 bases at J, leaving 10 bases unmatched. The CDR3 is 15 residues long. Germline V gene sequence: CDR1 SGHNT, CDR2 YENEEA. CDR3 in DNA: TGTGCCAGCAGCTTAGTAGGGGGCTCGACAAGCGAGCTGTTTTTT. Its protein product is CASSLVGGSTSELFF.

The rearrangement joins TRBV4-1 to TRBJ2-3; D call uncertain. CDR3 size: 15 residues. The germline gives CDR1 MGHRA, CDR2 YSYEKL. The V end was cut by 0 bases, the J end by 4 bases, with 11 bases between. For the CDR3, the DNA is TGCGCCAGCAGCCAAGATCATCGGTATTCAGATACGCAGTATTTT. Translation: CASSQDHRYSDTQYF.

This clonotype was observed a few times. Here the CDR3 DNA reads TGTGCCAGCTCACCACGGAGAAGTTTGAACACTGAAGCTTTCTTT. Residues: CASSPRRSLNTEAFF. This chain joins TRBV18 and TRBJ1-1; D remains ambiguous. V was pared by 1 base and J by 0 bases, with 9 bases between. This CDR3 has 15 residues. Germline CDR1 KGHSH, CDR2 LQKENI.

This clonotype was picked up many times. The chain couples TRBV12-5 to TRBJ1-4, with D uncertain. Germline lookup yields CDR1 LGHNT and CDR2 FRNRAP. The CDR3 loop spans 14 amino acids. Trimming stripped 1 base from V and 7 bases from J, with 10 bases between. The chain's CDR3 is CASGLDRVSEKLFF. The CDR3 nucleotides are TGTGCTAGTGGTTTGGACCGGGTCTCTGAAAAACTGTTTTTT.

This clonotype was detected a few times. The chain carries TRBV6-5 and TRBJ1-6; no definite D call. There are 13 residues in the CDR3. V lost 6 bases, J lost 0 bases, and 3 bases lay in between. Looked up from germline, CDR1 is MNHEY and CDR2 is SVGAGI. CDR3 coding DNA: TGTGCCAGCAGCAGCTCCTATAATTCACCCCTCCACTTT. The encoded protein is CASSSSYNSPLHF.

This clonotype has a handful of counts. The V and J genes are TRBV28 and TRBJ2-1; 10 nucleotides match TRBD1. This CDR3 comprises 15 residues. The J segment lost 4 bases and the V segment lost 5 bases, leaving 5 bases of the junction unmatched. In germline, CDR1 is MDHEN, CDR2 SYDVKM. CDR3 in amino acids: CASSETGGRYNEQFF. CDR3 DNA: TGTGCCAGCAGTGAGACAGGGGGCAGGTACAATGAGCAGTTCTTC.

This clonotype has at least ten counts. The V gene is TRBV20-1, the J gene TRBJ1-5, with D unresolved. The CDR3 has 14 amino acids. Germline CDR1 is DFQATT and CDR2 is SNEGSKA (reference sequence). V shed 4 bases and J shed 2 bases, with 12 bases lying between them. The CDR3 region is CSATDVIGNQPQHF. In DNA form, the CDR3 reads TGCAGTGCTACCGACGTTATTGGCAATCAGCCCCAGCATTTT.

This clonotype was detected only a few times. The V and J genes are TRBV7-9 and TRBJ1-5; D may be TRBD1 (5 bases). CDR3 length equals 13 residues. V lost 3 bases and J 3 bases, leaving 6 bases between the germline ends. The germline V gene encodes CDR1 SEHNR and CDR2 FQNEAQ (reference sequence). This CDR3 is CASSLTDNQPQHF. CDR3 coding DNA: TGTGCCAGCAGCTTGACAGACAATCAGCCCCAGCATTTT.

This chain joins TRBV7-9 and TRBJ2-1, with TRBD2 identical over 11 bases. The V segment lost 1 base and the J segment 3 bases; nucleotides outside the gene matches: 5. The CDR3 loop spans 17 amino acids. CDR1 and CDR2 from the germline V gene are SEHNR and FQNEAQ (reference sequence). The CDR3 sequence is CASSLVLAGGLYNEQFF. CDR3 sequence (DNA): TGTGCCAGCAGCTTAGTCTTAGCGGGAGGGCTCTACAATGAGCAGTTCTTC.

This rearrangement joins TRBV20-1 to TRBJ1-1; D is perhaps TRBD1 (5 bases). Germline-derived CDR1 and CDR2 are DFQATT and SNEGSKA (reference sequence). The CDR3 has 13 amino acids. V was trimmed by 5 bases and J by 5 bases, leaving 15 bases between them. The CDR3 DNA is TGCAGTGCTGCTGGTGGTGGGGGGACTGAAGCTTTCTTT. Encoded protein: CSAAGGGGTEAFF.

This clonotype turned up a few times. The J gene is TRBJ1-1, the V gene TRBV7-9; D is unclear. CDR1 is SEHNR and CDR2 is FQNEAQ in the germline V gene (reference sequence). The CDR3 is 14 amino acids. The V gene lost 5 bases and the J gene lost 2 bases, with 12 bases spanning the gap. CDR3: CASSHPPDNTEAFF. The CDR3 coding sequence is TGTGCCAGCAGCCATCCCCCAGACAACACTGAAGCTTTCTTT.

This clonotype was seen more than once but under ten times. This chain joins TRBV9 and TRBJ1-6, with 9 positions matching TRBD1. The CDR3 extends over 14 amino acids. The V segment lost 5 bases and the J segment 10 bases; nucleotides outside the gene matches: 7. In germline, CDR1 is SGDLS, CDR2 YYNGEE. CDR3 coding DNA: TGTGCCAGCAGTACAGGGGGCGTTCAATCACCCCTCCACTTT. Encoded protein: CASSTGGVQSPLHF.

The sample holds a few counts of this clonotype. The CDR3 nucleotides are TGTGCCAGCAGCGCGAGAGACAGTACTAACTATGGCTACACCTTC. It codes for CASSARDSTNYGYTF. This chain links TRBV9 with TRBJ1-2, with D perhaps matching TRBD1 (5 bases). V lost 3 bases, J lost 0 bases, and 12 bases lay in between. This CDR3 comprises 15 residues. CDR1 SGDLS and CDR2 YYNGEE come from the germline V gene.

This clonotype was picked up many times. J is TRBJ2-5 and V is TRBV5-1, with D hard to call. V was pared by 1 base and J by 1 base, with 8 bases between. This CDR3 contains 14 residues. The germline CDR1 and CDR2 sequences are SGHRS and YFSETQ. This CDR3 is CASSLHNGQETQYF. The CDR3 nucleotides are TGCGCCAGCAGCTTGCACAATGGCCAAGAGACCCAGTACTTC. The whole variable domain, remainder taken from reference TRBV5-1 and TRBJ2-5, is KAGVTQTPRYLIKTRGQQVTLSCSPISGHRSVSWYQQTPGQGLQFLFEYFSETQRNKGNFPGRFSGRQFSNSRSEMNVSTLELGDSALYLCASSLHNGQETQYFGPGTRLLVL.

This clonotype was seen ten or more times. V gene TRBV6-5 combines with J gene TRBJ1-1; no clear D gene. Germline CDR1 is MNHEY and CDR2 is SVGAGI. V dropped 5 bases and J dropped 4 bases, with 14 bases sitting between them. The CDR3 totals 14 residues. Here the CDR3 DNA reads TGTGCCAGCAGTCCCGAGGCACCTGGCACTGAAGCTTTCTTT. Its protein product is CASSPEAPGTEAFF.

The rearrangement uses TRBV4-2 and TRBJ1-1; no definite D call. CDR3 size: 16 residues. V lost 2 bases, J lost 2 bases, and 15 bases lay in between. Germline lookup yields CDR1 LGHNA and CDR2 YNFKEQ. The CDR3 nucleotides are TGTGCCAGCAGCCAATTAGTGAGGTATGACAACACTGAAGCTTTCTTT. It yields the protein CASSQLVRYDNTEAFF.

The gene calls are TRBV5-1 and TRBJ2-1; D call uncertain. CDR1 and CDR2 (germline): SGHRS, YFSETQ. V was pared by 2 bases and J by 5 bases, with 2 bases between. This CDR3 is built from 11 residues. The CDR3 nucleotides are TGCGCCAGCAGCTTTGACAATGAGCAGTTCTTC. This translates into CASSFDNEQFF. Full variable domain (rest looked up from reference TRBV5-1 and TRBJ2-1): KAGVTQTPRYLIKTRGQQVTLSCSPISGHRSVSWYQQTPGQGLQFLFEYFSETQRNKGNFPGRFSGRQFSNSRSEMNVSTLELGDSALYLCASSFDNEQFFGPGTRLTVL.

This clonotype was counted a few times. The rearrangement uses TRBV3-1 and TRBJ1-3; D ambiguous. Trimming cost V 3 bases and J 8 bases, with 5 bases left between them. Germline V gene data show CDR1 as LGHDT and CDR2 as YNNKEL (reference sequence). CDR3 length: 11 residues. The DNA for the CDR3 is TGTGCCAGCAGCCACTTGGACACCATATATTTT. Protein product: CASSHLDTIYF.

This clonotype came up many times. V and J are TRBV12-3 or TRBV12-4 and TRBJ1-1; TRBD1 agrees at 8 bases. The CDR3 is 16 amino acids. V was pared by 6 bases and J by 5 bases, with 14 bases of the junction left unmatched. The DNA for the CDR3 is TGTGCCAGCAGCTTACCCACGAACAGGGGGAGGACTGAAGCTTTCTTT. Its protein is CASSLPTNRGRTEAFF.

Many counts were recorded for this clonotype. CDR3 DNA: TGCAGCGTTGAGGACAGGGCTGGCTACACCTTC. Translating gives CSVEDRAGYTF. This sequence joins TRBV29-1 and TRBJ1-2; 8 bases match TRBD1. Germline trimming cut 3 bases from V and 7 bases from J; bases unmatched to any gene: 1. The CDR3 has 11 amino acids. Germline values: CDR1 SQVTM, CDR2 ANQGSEA.

In its sample, this clonotype was seen a few times. This chain joins TRBV7-9 and TRBJ2-3; either TRBD1 or TRBD2 may fit D (5 bases each). Germline V gene data show CDR1 as SEHNR and CDR2 as FQNEAQ (reference sequence). Trimming took off 5 bases at V and 1 base at J, with 19 bases between the two ends. The CDR3 totals 17 residues. The CDR3 sequence is CASSPPSGTIRTDTQYF. Written as DNA, the CDR3 is TGTGCCAGCAGCCCCCCTTCGGGGACGATCCGCACAGATACGCAGTATTTT.